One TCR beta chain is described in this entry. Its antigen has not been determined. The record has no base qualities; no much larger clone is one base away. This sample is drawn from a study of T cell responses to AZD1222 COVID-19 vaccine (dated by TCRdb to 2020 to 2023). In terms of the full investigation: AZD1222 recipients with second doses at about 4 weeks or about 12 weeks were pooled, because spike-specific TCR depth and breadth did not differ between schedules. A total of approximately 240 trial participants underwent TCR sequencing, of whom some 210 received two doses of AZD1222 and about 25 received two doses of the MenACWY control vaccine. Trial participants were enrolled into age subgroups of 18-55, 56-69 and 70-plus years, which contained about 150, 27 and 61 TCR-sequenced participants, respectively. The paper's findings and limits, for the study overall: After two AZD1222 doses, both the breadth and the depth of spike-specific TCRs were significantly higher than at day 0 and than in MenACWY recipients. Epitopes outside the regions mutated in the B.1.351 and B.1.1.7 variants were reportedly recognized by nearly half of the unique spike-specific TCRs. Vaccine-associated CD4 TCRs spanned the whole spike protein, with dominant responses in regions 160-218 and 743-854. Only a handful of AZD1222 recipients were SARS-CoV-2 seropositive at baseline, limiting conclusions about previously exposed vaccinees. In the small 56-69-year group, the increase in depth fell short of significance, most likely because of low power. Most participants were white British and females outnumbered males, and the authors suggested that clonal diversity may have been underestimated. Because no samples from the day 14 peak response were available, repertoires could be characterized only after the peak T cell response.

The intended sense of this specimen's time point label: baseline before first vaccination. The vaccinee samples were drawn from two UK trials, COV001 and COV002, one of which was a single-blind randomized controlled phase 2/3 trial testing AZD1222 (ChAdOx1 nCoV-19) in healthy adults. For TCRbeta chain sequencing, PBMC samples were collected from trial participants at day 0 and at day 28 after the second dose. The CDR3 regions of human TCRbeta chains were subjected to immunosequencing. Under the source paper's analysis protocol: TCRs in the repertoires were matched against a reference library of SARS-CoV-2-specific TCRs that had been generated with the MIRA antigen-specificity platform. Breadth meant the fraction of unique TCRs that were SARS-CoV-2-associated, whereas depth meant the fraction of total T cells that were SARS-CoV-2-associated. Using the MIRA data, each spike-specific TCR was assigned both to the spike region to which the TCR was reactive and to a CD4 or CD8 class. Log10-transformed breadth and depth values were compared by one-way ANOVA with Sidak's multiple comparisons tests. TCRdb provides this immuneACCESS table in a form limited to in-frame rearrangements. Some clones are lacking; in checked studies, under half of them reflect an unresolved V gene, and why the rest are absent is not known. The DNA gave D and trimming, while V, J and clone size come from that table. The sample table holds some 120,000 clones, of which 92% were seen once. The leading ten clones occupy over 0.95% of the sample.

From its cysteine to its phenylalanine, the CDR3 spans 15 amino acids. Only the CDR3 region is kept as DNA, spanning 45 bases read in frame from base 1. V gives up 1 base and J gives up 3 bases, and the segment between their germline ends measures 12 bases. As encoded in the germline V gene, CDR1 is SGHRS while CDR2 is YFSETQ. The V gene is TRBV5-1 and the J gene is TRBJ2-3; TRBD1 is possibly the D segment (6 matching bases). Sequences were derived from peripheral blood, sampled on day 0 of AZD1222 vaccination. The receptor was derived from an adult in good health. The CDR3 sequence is CASSLWGQWTDTQYF. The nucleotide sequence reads TGCGCCAGCAGCTTGTGGGGGCAGTGGACAGATACGCAGTATTTT.